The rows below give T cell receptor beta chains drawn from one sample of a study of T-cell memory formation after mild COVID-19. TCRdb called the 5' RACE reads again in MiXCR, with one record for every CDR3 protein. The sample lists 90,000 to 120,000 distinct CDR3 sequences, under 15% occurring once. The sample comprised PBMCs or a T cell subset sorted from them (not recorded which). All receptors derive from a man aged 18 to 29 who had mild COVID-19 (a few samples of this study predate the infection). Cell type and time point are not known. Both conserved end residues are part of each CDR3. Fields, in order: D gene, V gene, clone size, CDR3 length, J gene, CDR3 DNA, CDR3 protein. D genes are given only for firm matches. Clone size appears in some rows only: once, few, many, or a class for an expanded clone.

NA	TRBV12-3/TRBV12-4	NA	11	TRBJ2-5	TGTGCCAGCATGGGTCCAGAGACCCAGTACTTC	CASMGPETQYF
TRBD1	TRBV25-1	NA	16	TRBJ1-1	TGTGCCAGCAGTCCCGGGACAGGGGGCTGGAACACTGAAGCTTTCTTT	CASSPGTGGWNTEAFF
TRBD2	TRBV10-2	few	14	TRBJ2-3	TGCGCCACCATAGCGGGGGGGCTATCAGATACGCAGTATTTT	CATIAGGLSDTQYF
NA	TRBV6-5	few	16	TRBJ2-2	TGTGCCAGCAGTTACTCTGTCGGGGTTGGCACCGGGGAGCTGTTTTTT	CASSYSVGVGTGELFF
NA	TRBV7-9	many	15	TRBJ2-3	TGTGCCAGCAGCTTACTCCGGGACGCAGGAGACACGCAGTATTTT	CASSLLRDAGDTQYF
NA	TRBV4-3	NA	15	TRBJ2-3	TGCGCCAGCAGCCAAGATCCAGACCCCGGCGATACGCAGTATTTT	CASSQDPDPGDTQYF
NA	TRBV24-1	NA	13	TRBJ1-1	TGTGCCACCAGTGATTTCAGGCTTCCTGAAGCTTTCTTT	CATSDFRLPEAFF
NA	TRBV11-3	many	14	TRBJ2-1	TGTGCCAGCAGTTTTTCAGGGTTGGCCAATGAGCAGTTCTTC	CASSFSGLANEQFF
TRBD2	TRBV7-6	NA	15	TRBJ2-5	TGTGCCAGCAGCCGGCGGGGGGACACCGGGGAGACCCAGTACTTC	CASSRRGDTGETQYF
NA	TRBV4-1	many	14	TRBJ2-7	TGCGCCAGCAGCCAAGAATCCAACTCCTACGAGCAGTACTTC	CASSQESNSYEQYF
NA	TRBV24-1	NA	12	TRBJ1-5	TGTGCCACCAGTGAACTCAATCAGCCCCAGCATTTT	CATSELNQPQHF
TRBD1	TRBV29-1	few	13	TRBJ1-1	TGCAGCCTTGGGACAGGGACGAACACTGAAGCTTTCTTT	CSLGTGTNTEAFF
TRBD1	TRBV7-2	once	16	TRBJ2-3	TGTGCCAGCAGCTTAGCAGGGACAGGGAGAGCGGACACGCAGTATTTT	CASSLAGTGRADTQYF
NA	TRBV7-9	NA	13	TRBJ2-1	TGTGCCAGCACCCACAGGGTTAACAATGAGCAGTTCTTC	CASTHRVNNEQFF
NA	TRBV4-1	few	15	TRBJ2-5	TGCGCCAGCAGCCAAGGCCCTAGCAACCAAGAGACCCAGTACTTC	CASSQGPSNQETQYF
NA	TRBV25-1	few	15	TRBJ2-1	TGTGCCAGCAGGCCGGGGACAAGCTCCTACAATGAGCAGTTCTTC	CASRPGTSSYNEQFF
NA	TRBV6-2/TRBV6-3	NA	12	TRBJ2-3	TGTGCCAGCAGTTACGGGCGGGATACGCAGTATTTT	CASSYGRDTQYF
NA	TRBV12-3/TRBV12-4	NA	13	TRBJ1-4	TGTGCCAGCAGGCACTCCCCCGGGGAAAAACTGTTTTTT	CASRHSPGEKLFF
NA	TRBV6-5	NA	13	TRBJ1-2	TGTGCCAGCAGTTACGGGGGGTATAACGGCTACACCTTC	CASSYGGYNGYTF
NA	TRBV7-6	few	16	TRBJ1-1	TGTGCCAGCAGCGTAGGTGCAGGGGCAGCGAACACTGAAGCTTTCTTT	CASSVGAGAANTEAFF
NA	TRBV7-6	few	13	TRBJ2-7	TGTGCCAGCAGCTTAGGCGCGACCTACGAGCAGTACTTC	CASSLGATYEQYF
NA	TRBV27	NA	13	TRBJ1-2	TGTGCCAGCAGTTTCTCCGCAAACTATGGCTACACCTTC	CASSFSANYGYTF
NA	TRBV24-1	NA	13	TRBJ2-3	TGTGCCACCAGTTCAGGGGCAACAGATATGCAGTATTTT	CATSSGATDMQYF
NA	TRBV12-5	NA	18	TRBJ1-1	TGTGCTAGTGGTTTTTTCGTAAGCAATAGAGTCATGAACACTGAAGCTTTCTTT	CASGFFVSNRVMNTEAFF
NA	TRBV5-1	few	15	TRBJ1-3	TGCGCCAGCAGCTTGGGCTTTCGCTCTGGAAACACCATATATTTT	CASSLGFRSGNTIYF
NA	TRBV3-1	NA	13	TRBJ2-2	TGTGCCAGCAAGGAGCTCTACACCGGGGAGCTGTTTTTT	CASKELYTGELFF
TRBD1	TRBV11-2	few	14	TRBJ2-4	TGTGCCAGCAGCCGACAGGGAGCCAAAAACATTCAGTACTTC	CASSRQGAKNIQYF
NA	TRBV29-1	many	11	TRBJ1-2	TGCAGCGTTCCCCTCGCTAACGGCTACACCTTC	CSVPLANGYTF
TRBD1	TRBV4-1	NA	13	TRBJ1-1	TGCGCCAGCAGCCGCGGACAGGGCGGAGAAGCTTTCTTT	CASSRGQGGEAFF
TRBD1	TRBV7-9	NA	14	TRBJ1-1	TGTGCCAGCAGCCTGACAGGGGGGGACACTGAAGCTTTCTTT	CASSLTGGDTEAFF
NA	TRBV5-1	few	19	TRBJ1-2	TGCGCCAGCAGCTTGGACGTTCAGGGGAGAAGTTCAACTAACTATGGCTACACCTTC	CASSLDVQGRSSTNYGYTF